These T cell receptor beta chains were read from a single sample in a study of cytomegalovirus exposure and HLA in healthy donors. Generated by immunoSEQ multiplex PCR, the TCRdb table keeps only in-frame clones and is missing some. The sample holds 200,000 to 250,000 clones, more than 75% seen once. Sequences were obtained from PBMCs. These receptors were taken from a man aged 18 to 35 in good health and CMV-seropositive. CDR3s include the opening cysteine and the closing phenylalanine or tryptophan. Each record gives: V gene, D gene, J gene, CDR3 protein. D genes are given only for firm matches.

>TRBV6-6|-|TRBJ2-2
CASSLAGPTGELFF
>TRBV5-4|-|TRBJ1-1
CASSLKTGHQLEAFF
>TRBV5-4|TRBD2|TRBJ2-3
CATQRERGTDTQYF
>TRBV15|-|TRBJ2-7
CATSVQGEQYF
>TRBV9|-|TRBJ1-3
CASSEGVGASGNTIYF
>TRBV10-3|-|TRBJ1-3
CAISAVAGNTIYF
>TRBV5-5|-|TRBJ2-5
CASSLMGVQETQYF
>TRBV28|-|TRBJ2-1
CASSLVSMPYNEQFF
>TRBV5-1|-|TRBJ2-7
CASSLAPGISYEQYF
>TRBV6-1|-|TRBJ2-5
CASKGETQYF
>TRBV30|-|TRBJ2-1
CAWSVNSGNEQFF
>TRBV4-2|-|TRBJ1-2
CASSQDRGDNYGYTF
>TRBV27|-|TRBJ2-3
CASSSQGSDTQYF
>TRBV29-1|-|TRBJ2-7
CSADAGYEQYF
>TRBV11-3|TRBD1|TRBJ1-1
CASSAGQANTEAFF
>TRBV6-5|-|TRBJ1-1
CASSLGPQVNTEAFF
>TRBV2|-|TRBJ1-1
CASSEGRRVPGPEAFF
>TRBV15|TRBD1|TRBJ2-7
CATSRSGTGPYEQYF
>TRBV14|TRBD2|TRBJ2-7
CASSQQASGSVGYEQYF
>TRBV7-3|TRBD2|TRBJ2-2
CASSLGGSLVNTGELFF
>TRBV10-3|TRBD1|TRBJ1-2
CAIGSGGIYGYTF
>TRBV5-1|-|TRBJ2-1
CASSLAGVTYNEQFF
>TRBV6-5|TRBD1|TRBJ1-2
CASSSAGQGAHGYTF